Sequencing of this T cell receptor (beta chain) was carried out in a study of T cells in Graves' hyperthyroidism and ophthalmopathy. The CDR3 regions of TCR beta were amplified from RNA transcripts. HTBI primers were used for first-round RT-PCR of the TCR CDR3. MiXCR was run by TCRdb on the multiplex PCR reads, yielding one entry per CDR3 protein. This table holds approximately 600,000 distinct CDR3 sequences, roughly 15% found once. This CDR3 has 11 residues. Trimming removed 7 bases from V and 8 bases from J, with 11 bases in between. The authors obtained PBMCs from 10 ml of fresh peripheral blood. J is TRBJ1-1 and V is TRBV12-3 or TRBV12-4; D is unclear. Sequencing was carried out using blood. This clonotype originated in a woman between 35 and 50 years old with Graves' ophthalmopathy. The CDR3 nucleotides read TGTGCCAGCACCCTTGAGAGGGAAGCTTTCTTT. Translation gives CASTLEREAFF.